The T cell receptor (beta chain) under discussion was sequenced for a study of T cell responses to AZD1222 COVID-19 vaccine. TCRdb's table, derived via immunoSEQ multiplex PCR, lists solely in-frame clones and lacks some. The table lists about 34,000 clones, roughly nine tenths of them singletons. To note about this clone: Its specificity is unknown.

Germline lookup yields CDR1 SGHAT and CDR2 FQNNGV. The CDR3 spans 16 residues. V was clipped by 5 bases and J by 0 bases; unmatched bases: 5. General study points: Spike-specific TCR depth and breadth grew after two AZD1222 doses. Vaccine-related CD4 TCRs covered spike, predominating at 160-218 and 743-854.

This chain links TRBV11-2 with TRBJ2-2; 8 bases are shared with TRBD2. The material sequenced was peripheral blood, taken on day 0 of AZD1222 vaccination. This TCR derives from an adult in good health. The CDR3 loop reads CASSPHGGANTGELFF. CDR3 DNA sequence: TGTGCCAGCAGCCCCCACGGGGGGGCGAACACCGGGGAGCTGTTTTTT. Full variable domain (remainder filled in from reference TRBV11-2 and TRBJ2-2): EAGVAQSPRYKIIEKRQSVAFWCNPISGHATLYWYQQILGQGPKLLIQFQNNGVVDDSQLPKDRFSAERLKGVDSTLKIQPAKLEDSAVYLCASSPHGGANTGELFFGEGSRLTVL.